One and the same sample provided the 23 T cell receptor beta chains below, sequenced in a study. TCRdb redid the calling of the RT-PCR reads with MiXCR, one entry per CDR3 protein. Of fewer than 800,000 distinct CDR3 sequences in the sample, 12% to 15% are singletons; the top ten hold 3.6%. Sequenced material: memory CD4+ T cells from blood. The receptors were gathered from a female donor in good health, serving as a healthy control.

The chain has TRBV11-1 and TRBJ2-1; 7 nucleotides line up with TRBD2. The CDR3 sequence is 15 residues long. Germline V CDR1 and CDR2: SGHAT, FQDESV (reference sequence). V was pared by 5 bases and J by 3 bases, with 7 bases of the junction left unmatched. The CDR3, as DNA: TGTGCCAGCAGCGCGGGAGCGGGTGTCTACAATGAGCAGTTCTTC. Amino acids: CASSAGAGVYNEQFF.

This clonotype has at least ten counts. The chain combines TRBV5-1 with TRBJ2-3; TRBD1 matches at 10 bases. The CDR3 is 17 residues long. Germline-derived CDR1 and CDR2 are SGHRS and YFSETQ. Trimming took 4 bases from V and 2 from J; bases not matched to a gene: 10. The CDR3, as DNA: TGCGCCAGCAGCCCCGGGACGGGGACAGGGGCCACAGATACGCAGTATTTT. Translation: CASSPGTGTGATDTQYF.

The chain carries TRBV18 and TRBJ1-1; D is ambiguous. The CDR3 is 13 residues long. CDR1 and CDR2 from the germline V gene are KGHSH and LQKENI. The V gene lost 2 bases and the J gene lost 2 bases, with 6 bases spanning the gap. Here the CDR3 reads CASSPTRNTEAFF. Here the CDR3 DNA reads TGTGCCAGCTCACCAACTCGAAACACTGAAGCTTTCTTT. Complete variable domain (other parts from reference TRBV18 and TRBJ1-1): NAGVMQNPRHLVRRRGQEARLRCSPMKGHSHVYWYRQLPEEGLKFMVYLQKENIIDESGMPKERFSAEFPKEGPSILRIQQVVRGDSAAYFCASSPTRNTEAFFGQGTRLTVV.

This clonotype was seen repeatedly, ten times or more. The V gene is TRBV20-1, the J gene TRBJ2-1; 9 nucleotides align to TRBD2. V shed 0 bases, J shed 3 bases, and the junction held 15 bases outside the gene matches. The CDR3 runs 19 residues. CDR1 is DFQATT and CDR2 is SNEGSKA in the germline V gene (reference sequence). Here the CDR3 DNA reads TGCAGTGCTAGAGATTCGGGGGCACGAGCGGGGGGCGACTACAATGAGCAGTTCTTC. Residues: CSARDSGARAGGDYNEQFF.

The table lists this clonotype with a few counts. The chain carries TRBV4-1 and TRBJ2-3; perhaps D is TRBD1 or TRBD2 (5 bases each). The germline V gene has CDR1 MGHRA and CDR2 YSYEKL. Trimming removed 3 bases from V and 2 bases from J, with 12 bases in between. This CDR3 contains 15 residues. This CDR3 reads CASSQGVTDTDTQYF. The CDR3 bases are TGCGCCAGCAGCCAGGGGGTGACCGACACAGATACGCAGTATTTT.

In its sample, this clonotype was seen a few times. The chain recombines TRBV24-1 with TRBJ2-7; maybe TRBD2 (6 bases). Germline CDR1 reads KGHDR; CDR2 reads SFDVKD. Trimming took off 1 base at V and 5 bases at J, with 26 bases between the two ends. The length of the CDR3 is 19 residues. CDR3 residues: CATSDFASFLTGVVHEQYF. The CDR3 DNA sequence: TGTGCCACCAGTGATTTCGCTTCGTTCCTAACGGGAGTCGTCCACGAGCAGTACTTC.

This clonotype was seen at least ten times. The chain recombines TRBV3-1 with TRBJ1-1; TRBD1 agrees at 9 bases. CDR3 size: 13 residues. CDR1 and CDR2 (germline): LGHDT, YNNKEL (reference sequence). With 5 bases clipped from V and 5 bases from J, the junction kept 3 bases outside the gene matches. Here the CDR3 reads CASSYRGPTEAFF. CDR3 nucleotides: TGTGCCAGCAGCTACAGGGGGCCAACTGAAGCTTTCTTT.

This clonotype was observed a few times. The chain couples TRBV12-3 or TRBV12-4 to TRBJ2-7, with D perhaps TRBD2 (5 bases). CDR3 length: 14 residues. V lost 0 bases to trimming and J lost 7 bases, with 13 bases between them. The CDR3 sequence: CASSLAGQTGEQYF. The CDR3 bases are TGTGCCAGCAGTTTAGCGGGCCAGACGGGGGAGCAGTACTTC.

This chain links TRBV7-6 with TRBJ1-1; no clear D gene. Germline V lookup: CDR1 SGHVS, CDR2 FNYEAQ. There are 14 residues in the CDR3. Trimming removed 2 bases at V and 5 bases at J, with 12 bases between. The CDR3 nucleotides read TGTGCCAGCAGCTTATCGGGAGTCGGGACTGAAGCTTTCTTT. It translates to CASSLSGVGTEAFF.

At least ten counts were recorded for this clonotype. V gene TRBV7-6 combines with J gene TRBJ2-3; D ambiguous. Germline lookup yields CDR1 SGHVS and CDR2 FNYEAQ. The CDR3 spans 14 residues. V was cut by 5 bases and J by 1 base, with 10 bases left in between. The CDR3 sequence is CASSPLPGTDTQYF. The DNA for the CDR3 is TGTGCCAGCAGCCCGCTCCCAGGCACAGATACGCAGTATTTT.

This clonotype was seen a few times. V gene TRBV18 combines with J gene TRBJ1-1, with D unresolved. Deletions cut 2 bases from V and 1 base from J, with 11 bases between. CDR3 size: 15 residues. From germline, CDR1 is KGHSH and CDR2 LQKENI. CDR3 protein: CASSPSQARNTEAFF. The CDR3 DNA is TGTGCCAGCTCACCAAGCCAGGCAAGGAACACTGAAGCTTTCTTT.

This clonotype was counted ten times or more. No conserved phenylalanine or tryptophan is present at the end of the CDR3, so a read error is the likely explanation. The DNA is omitted, as the CDR3 cannot be located on it reliably, and the CDR3 follows TCRdb's listing. V is TRBV20-1 and J is TRBJ1-1; the tabulated D call, TRBD1, remains unverified against the DNA. Germline CDR1 and CDR2: DFQATT and SNEGSKA (reference sequence). The CDR3 is 9 residues long, ends included. The CDR3 reads CSVQGVPGI.

This sequence joins TRBV18 and TRBJ1-2; D might be TRBD1 (6 bases). CDR3 size: 18 residues. CDR1 and CDR2 from the germline V gene are KGHSH and LQKENI. V gave up 3 bases and J gave up 0 bases, with 20 bases separating them. The DNA of the CDR3 is TGTGCCAGCTCACCGTCCTGGAAAGGGGGGACTGCTAACTATGGCTACACCTTC. Its translation: CASSPSWKGGTANYGYTF.

This clonotype was picked up a small number of times. The chain links TRBV9 to TRBJ2-2, with unresolved D. The V end lost 0 bases, the J end lost 7 bases, and 7 bases lay between the germline ends. Germline-derived CDR1 and CDR2 are SGDLS and YYNGEE. The CDR3 is 13 amino acids. The CDR3 region is CASSVDIGGELFF. For the CDR3, the DNA is TGTGCCAGCAGCGTAGATATCGGCGGGGAGCTGTTTTTT.

This clonotype has at least ten counts. V usage is TRBV27 and J usage is TRBJ2-7, with a possible D match to TRBD1 (6 bases). V lost 6 bases to trimming and J lost 4 bases, with 19 bases between them. Per the germline V gene, CDR1 is MNHEY and CDR2 is SMNVEV (reference sequence). The CDR3 is made up of 15 amino acids. The DNA of the CDR3 is TGTGCCAGCAGCTCCCGGATCAGGGGAAAGTACGAGCAGTACTTC. This sequence encodes CASSSRIRGKYEQYF.

This clonotype has more than one count but fewer than ten. The chain combines TRBV20-1 with TRBJ2-7, with D possibly being TRBD2 (5 bases). CDR3 length equals 13 residues. With 5 bases removed from V and 0 bases from J, the gap between germline ends came to 11 bases. Germline lookup yields CDR1 DFQATT and CDR2 SNEGSKA (reference sequence). The CDR3 region has the DNA TGCAGTGCTGCAGAGCGGAACTCCTACGAGCAGTACTTC. Protein: CSAAERNSYEQYF.

This clonotype was counted a few times. The genes are TRBV6-5 and TRBJ1-3; TRBD1 agrees at 8 bases. There are 13 residues in the CDR3. The V gene end was trimmed by 4 bases and the J gene end by 11 bases; junction bases not matched to a gene: 7. Germline-derived CDR1 and CDR2 are MNHEY and SVGAGI. In DNA form, the CDR3 reads TGTGCCAGCAGTTCAGCCGACAGGGGTTCCATATATTTT. Amino acid sequence: CASSSADRGSIYF.

The chain recombines TRBV5-4 with TRBJ2-3; 8 nucleotides agree with TRBD2. V trimming: 4 bases; J trimming: 0 bases; junction bases outside the gene matches: 7. The CDR3 contains 16 residues. Germline CDR1 SGHNT, CDR2 YYREEE (reference sequence). CDR3 region: CASSTGGGTSTDTQYF. The CDR3 nucleotides are TGTGCCAGCAGCACGGGAGGGGGGACTAGCACAGATACGCAGTATTTT.

This clonotype was observed at least ten times. This chain links TRBV6-6 with TRBJ1-1, with D maybe TRBD1 (5 bases). CDR1 is MNHNY, CDR2 SVGAGI, per germline (reference sequence). The CDR3 runs to 13 residues. V lost 6 bases and J 5 bases, leaving 13 bases between the germline ends. This chain's CDR3 is CASSQQVTTEAFF. The DNA of the CDR3 is TGTGCCAGCAGCCAACAGGTAACGACTGAAGCTTTCTTT.

The chain employs TRBV5-1 and TRBJ1-2, with 7 bases aligning to TRBD1. In germline, CDR1 is SGHRS, CDR2 YFSETQ. Losses at the gene ends were 4 bases for V and 9 bases for J; bases not matched to a gene: 3. The CDR3 contains 11 residues. CDR3 coding DNA: TGCGCCAGCAGCGCGGGACAGAGCTACACCTTC. Protein product: CASSAGQSYTF.

This clonotype was seen only a few times. The V and J genes are TRBV5-1 and TRBJ2-3; D call uncertain. Germline V gene sequence: CDR1 SGHRS, CDR2 YFSETQ. The V and J ends lost 1 base and 6 bases respectively, with 3 bases between them. The CDR3 length is 11 residues. CDR3: CASSLIDTQYF. The DNA for the CDR3 is TGCGCCAGCAGCTTGATCGATACGCAGTATTTT.

The table lists this clonotype with a few counts. The genes are TRBV20-1 and TRBJ2-5; 8 positions match TRBD1. The germline V gene has CDR1 DFQATT and CDR2 SNEGSKA (reference sequence). Trimming at V came to 0 bases and at J to 5 bases, leaving 11 bases not matched to a gene. This CDR3 spans 16 amino acids. DNA of the CDR3: TGCAGTGCTAGAGACGAACTCAGGGGGCGCCGGGAGACCCAGTACTTC. Residues: CSARDELRGRRETQYF.

This chain connects TRBV19 to TRBJ2-1, with TRBD2 as a possible D gene (5 bases). Germline CDR1 LNHDA, CDR2 SQIVND (reference sequence). Trimming left V 2 bases short and J 0 bases short, with 5 bases between. The CDR3 is made up of 14 amino acids. The CDR3 here is CASSITSSYNEQFF. CDR3 nucleotide sequence: TGTGCCAGTAGTATAACTAGCTCCTACAATGAGCAGTTCTTC. Combining the CDR3 with reference TRBV19 and TRBJ2-1 gives the whole variable domain DGGITQSPKYLFRKEGQNVTLSCEQNLNHDAMYWYRQDPGQGLRLIYYSQIVNDFQKGDIAEGYSVSREKKESFPLTVTSAQKNPTAFYLCASSITSSYNEQFFGPGTRLTVL.